This T cell receptor beta chain was found in a study of PD-1 blockade in classical Hodgkin lymphoma. Findings and limits, study-wide: Lower baseline TCR diversity was reported for newly diagnosed patients than for healthy donors. CD4+ TCR diversity climbed significantly by C4D1, unlike CD8+ TCR diversity.

Libraries were prepared by immunoSEQ multiplex PCR; TCRdb keeps only in-frame clonotypes and omits some of them. The sample records fewer than 45,000 clones, roughly 70% being singletons. CDR3 length: 12 amino acids. V dropped 5 bases and J dropped 15; count of bases not matched to a gene: 9. Germline lookup yields CDR1 SNHLY and CDR2 FYNNEI. Notes on this clone: What it recognizes is unknown.

Documented time point: cycle 4 day 1 (C4D1), after five to seven weeks of nivolumab. Every one of the patients relapsed after autologous stem cell transplantation (brentuximab vedotin exposure was variable). Best outcomes ranged across complete response, partial response and progressive disease. V is TRBV2 and J is TRBJ2-2; 7 bases are shared with TRBD2. The specimen comprised peripheral blood mononuclear cells (PBMCs), sampled before the fourth cycle of nivolumab. This TCR was sampled from a human donor with classical Hodgkin lymphoma. The CDR3 DNA follows: TGTGCCAGCAGTAGGGACTTGGGAGGGGTGTTTTTT. It encodes CASSRDLGGVFF. Looking up the rest from reference TRBV2 and TRBJ2-2 gives the full variable domain: EPEVTQTPSHQVTQMGQEVILRCVPISNHLYFYWYRQILGQKVEFLVSFYNNEISEKSEIFDDQFSVERPDGSNFTLKIRSTKLEDSAMYFCASSRDLGGVFFGEGSRLTVL.